This entry is about one T cell receptor (beta chain). This clone was picked up one time. No antigen is known for it. Per-base qualities were not stored, and no clone one base away is much larger. This entry is derived from a study of control samples from healthy donors and cancer patients (dated by TCRdb to the early 2020s). The library was produced with the immunoSEQ multiplex PCR assay. TCRdb holds this immuneACCESS table with in-frame rearrangements only. Some clones are missing; in checked studies, unresolved V genes explain under half, and the rest has no known cause. This sample gives more than 95,000 clones in total; 80% to 90% of them show up just once. Around 1.1% of the sample is held by the ten biggest clonotypes. From its cysteine to its phenylalanine, the CDR3 spans 14 amino acids. The CDR3 DNA has 42 bases and is translated from base 1. CDR1 and CDR2 (SQVTM, ANQGSEA) derive from the germline V gene. The V and J ends are trimmed by 2 bases and 6 bases, leaving 14 bases between them.

The sequence is built from TRBV29-1 and TRBJ2-4; the D gene remains uncertain. The TCR sequence derives from a woman aged 45-59 years with colorectal cancer. Sequencing was carried out using PBMCs. The CDR3 in this case is CSVELGFQGNIQYF. The nucleotide sequence reads TGCAGCGTTGAATTGGGCTTCCAAGGAAACATTCAGTACTTC.